This T cell receptor (beta chain) was recorded in a study of shared clonotypes between healthy human individuals. Study-wide context: Used for every donor were three CD4 naive, three CD4 memory, two CD8 naive and one CD8 memory plate. General observations from the study: Naive subsets tended to show greater estimated richness than memory subsets. Sequencing depth was expected to affect clonotype sharing among donors.

Replicate PCRs run on sorted subsets employed 200 ng DNA, approximately 30,000 T cell genomes. Sequencing was performed with immunoSEQ multiplex PCR; in TCRdb, only in-frame clones are kept and a portion is missing. The sample lists more than 1.2 million clones; roughly 98.5% were seen once. This clone was seen just once. The antigen is not known. The length of the CDR3 is 15 residues. The V gene end was trimmed by 5 bases and the J gene end by 2 bases; junction bases not matched to a gene: 6. Germline CDR1 reads SEHNR; CDR2 reads FQNEAQ (reference sequence). The TCR comes from a young man in good health. Sequencing used naive CD4+ T cells sorted from blood. Subset in this sample: CD45RA+ positively selected. The chain combines TRBV7-9 with TRBJ1-3; 7 nucleotides line up with TRBD1. CDR3 residues: CASSLDRAAGNTIYF. The CDR3 DNA reads as TGTGCCAGCAGCCTAGACAGGGCTGCTGGAAACACCATATATTTT.